Each of the 15 T cell receptor beta chains below was sequenced from the same sample in a study of T cell responses to AZD1222 COVID-19 vaccine (dated by TCRdb to about 2021). What this sample's time point label stands for: sample from adult after SARS-CoV-2 infection, after symptom onset. Libraries were made using the immunoSEQ multiplex PCR assay. TCRdb's version of the immuneACCESS table is confined to in-frame rearrangements and falls short of the full clone set. An unresolved V gene accounts for under half of the shortfall where checked; the remainder is of unknown origin. A total of around 140,000 clones appear in this sample, 93% of them only once. In total, the top ten clones hold 9% to 15% of the sample. The source material was peripheral blood, sampled after recovery from COVID-19. These receptors all come from an adult who had recovered from COVID-19.

This rearrangement joins TRBV6-1 to TRBJ2-7; D is unclear. The CDR3 has 17 amino acids. The germline gives CDR1 MNHNS, CDR2 SASEGT. V was pared by 0 bases and J by 0 bases, with 15 bases between. The CDR3 spells CASSEALFFGRSYEQYF. CDR3 DNA sequence: TGTGCCAGCAGTGAAGCGCTTTTTTTCGGACGCTCCTACGAGCAGTACTTC.

V usage is TRBV7-8 and J usage is TRBJ2-7; TRBD2 might be the D (6 bases). The CDR3 is 18 amino acids. Deletions cut 1 base from V and 2 bases from J, with 21 bases between. Germline V CDR1 and CDR2: SGHVS, FQNEAQ. In DNA form, the CDR3 reads TGTGCCAGCAGCTTAGGATCGGAGGGACCCTGGCCAACCTACGAGCAGTACTTC. Translated, it gives CASSLGSEGPWPTYEQYF.

The rearrangement joins TRBV7-8 to TRBJ2-1; 13 bases map to TRBD2. J was trimmed by 8 bases and V by 5 bases; bases with no gene match: 6. The CDR3 contains 15 residues. In germline, CDR1 is SGHVS, CDR2 FQNEAQ. CDR3 loop: CASSVGLAGVDEQFF. DNA of the CDR3: TGTGCCAGCAGCGTCGGACTAGCGGGAGTCGATGAGCAGTTCTTC.

The rearrangement uses TRBV5-4 and TRBJ1-3; D possibly corresponds to TRBD1 (6 bases). Germline V gene lookup returns CDR1 SGHNT and CDR2 YYREEE (reference sequence). V shed 0 bases and J shed 0 bases, with 13 bases lying between them. The CDR3 is made up of 17 amino acids. DNA for the CDR3: TGTGCCAGCAGCTTGGAAGGGGGACTGCTCTCTGGAAACACCATATATTTT. This gives the protein CASSLEGGLLSGNTIYF.

The chain uses TRBV4-1 and TRBJ1-6; D remains ambiguous. The V and J ends lost 1 base and 10 bases respectively, with 8 bases between them. Germline V lookup: CDR1 MGHRA, CDR2 YSYEKL. This CDR3 is built from 13 residues. The CDR3 region is CASSQGKLSPLHF. The CDR3, as DNA: TGCGCCAGCAGCCAAGGAAAACTCTCACCCCTCCACTTT.

The chain combines TRBV7-9 with TRBJ1-1; TRBD1 is a possible D gene (6 bases). Trimming removed 2 bases from V and 0 bases from J, with 10 bases in between. The CDR3 is 15 amino acids. Germline assignment: CDR1 SEHNR and CDR2 FQNEAQ (reference sequence). In DNA, the CDR3 is TGTGCCAGCAGCTTACGAGGGACAATGAACACTGAAGCTTTCTTT. It specifies CASSLRGTMNTEAFF.

In its sample, this clone was seen once. DNA for the CDR3: TGTGCCAGCAGCCCTCGGGACACCCTGGCCCACGAGCAGTACTTC. Protein: CASSPRDTLAHEQYF. This rearrangement joins TRBV3-1 (or the pseudogene TRBV3-2) to TRBJ2-7; D may be TRBD1 (6 bases). Germline V gene sequence: CDR1 LGHDT, CDR2 YNNKEL (reference sequence). The CDR3 runs to 15 residues. The ends were cut back, 4 bases at V and 5 bases at J, with 18 bases in the middle.

This clone occurred once. V and J are TRBV9 and TRBJ2-1; tentatively, D is TRBD1 or TRBD2 (5 bases each). The CDR3 has 15 amino acids. Trimming took off 3 bases at V and 6 bases at J, with 16 bases between the two ends. Germline loops: CDR1 SGDLS, CDR2 YYNGEE. This CDR3 is CASSAYGATPNEQFF. CDR3 DNA: TGTGCCAGCAGCGCCTACGGGGCTACACCCAATGAGCAGTTCTTC.

This clone was observed a few times. The CDR3 region has the DNA TGTGCCAGCAGTGGGAGAGGGTTGAGCAATCAGCCCCAGCATTTT. As protein: CASSGRGLSNQPQHF. V usage is TRBV2 and J usage is TRBJ1-5; D call uncertain. The CDR3 consists of 15 residues. The ends were cut back, 4 bases at V and 1 base at J, with 11 bases in the middle. CDR1 is SNHLY, CDR2 FYNNEI, per germline. Full variable domain (remainder filled in from reference TRBV2 and TRBJ1-5): EPEVTQTPSHQVTQMGQEVILRCVPISNHLYFYWYRQILGQKVEFLVSFYNNEISEKSEIFDDQFSVERPDGSNFTLKIRSTKLEDSAMYFCASSGRGLSNQPQHFGDGTRLSIL.

The V gene is TRBV7-6, the J gene TRBJ2-3, with D possibly TRBD2 on 5 matching bases. Germline-derived CDR1 and CDR2 are SGHVS and FNYEAQ. The CDR3 contains 13 residues. V dropped 0 bases and J dropped 6 bases, with 7 bases sitting between them. The CDR3 spells CASSLAGGDTQYF. Here the CDR3 DNA reads TGTGCCAGCAGCTTAGCGGGCGGGGATACGCAGTATTTT.

This chain uses TRBV5-1 with TRBJ2-2; tentatively, D is TRBD1 (5 bases). Germline CDR1 SGHRS, CDR2 YFSETQ. This CDR3 is built from 14 residues. V was shortened by 0 bases and J by 5 bases, with 8 bases between the two germline ends. CDR3 in DNA: TGCGCCAGCAGCTTGGGGGCAGGGACCGGGGAGCTGTTTTTT. Its translation is CASSLGAGTGELFF.

CDR3 coding DNA: TGTGCCAGTAGTATAGATCTGCGGACAGGGCCCAATGAGCAGTTCTTC. It specifies CASSIDLRTGPNEQFF. This sequence joins TRBV19 and TRBJ2-1; 8 bases line up with TRBD1. CDR3 length equals 16 residues. V lost 0 bases, J lost 6 bases, and 7 bases stayed unmatched. Per germline, CDR1 LNHDA and CDR2 SQIVND (reference sequence).

J is TRBJ1-5 and V is TRBV28, with 12 bases aligning to TRBD1. CDR3 length equals 15 residues. Trimming removed 6 bases from V and 3 bases from J; junction bases left unmatched: 3. Germline V lookup: CDR1 MDHEN, CDR2 SYDVKM. In DNA form, the CDR3 reads TGTGCCAGCAGATCGGGACAGGGGGCCAATCAGCCCCAGCATTTT. This sequence encodes CASRSGQGANQPQHF.

The rearrangement joins TRBV24-1 to TRBJ1-5; D is perhaps TRBD1 (5 bases). In germline, CDR1 is KGHDR, CDR2 SFDVKD. The V and J ends lost 3 bases and 5 bases respectively, with 7 bases between them. The CDR3 is made up of 13 amino acids. In DNA form, the CDR3 reads TGTGCCACCAGTGATGACAGAGATCAGCCCCAGCATTTT. This codes for CATSDDRDQPQHF.

The rearrangement joins TRBV5-5 to TRBJ1-3, with D perhaps matching TRBD1 (6 bases). CDR3 length: 17 amino acids. Trimming left V 4 bases short and J 0 bases short, with 17 bases between. CDR1 is SGHKS, CDR2 YYEKEE, per germline (reference sequence). Here the CDR3 DNA reads TGTGCCAGCAGCCTGACCGTTGGACAGCCCTCTGGAAACACCATATATTTT. Amino acid sequence: CASSLTVGQPSGNTIYF.